This TCR beta chain was recorded in a study of T-cell memory formation after mild COVID-19. This CDR3 comprises 10 residues. TCRdb reprocessed the 5' RACE reads with MiXCR, giving one entry per CDR3 protein. The sample has about 14,000 distinct CDR3 sequences, roughly a fifth seen once. At least ten counts were recorded for this clonotype. J is TRBJ2-7 and V is TRBV21-1. TRBV21-1 is a documented pseudogene. Sequencing input: PBMCs or a T cell subset sorted from them (not recorded which). The TCR originated in an adult woman who had mild COVID-19 (a few samples of this study predate the infection). Cell type and time point are not known. CDR3 protein: CARKRYEQYF. The CDR3 DNA follows: TGTGCCCGCAAGCGATACGAGCAGTACTTC.